These 20 T cell receptor beta chains came from one sample sequenced in a study of blood T cell repertoires in COVID-19. TCRdb keeps only in-frame clones here, not all; method: immunoSEQ multiplex PCR. The data contain 55,000 to 75,000 clones, about 81% of them singletons. Specimen: peripheral blood. The origin of the receptors is a human donor in a cohort sampled during active COVID-19.

The chain combines TRBV6-5 with TRBJ2-6; D is unclear. Germline V gives CDR1 MNHEY, CDR2 SVGAGI. Trimming took off 0 bases at V and 2 bases at J, with 8 bases between the two ends. The CDR3 covers 16 residues. Here the CDR3 DNA reads TGTGCCAGCAGTTACTCGAGAATAGCTGGGGCCAACGTCCTGACTTTC. Its translation: CASSYSRIAGANVLTF.

The chain uses TRBV24-1 and TRBJ2-2; the D gene is possibly TRBD1 (6 bases). V lost 7 bases and J lost 1, with 9 bases in between. The germline V gene encodes CDR1 KGHDR and CDR2 SFDVKD. The CDR3 length is 14 residues. The CDR3, as DNA: TGTGCCACCAGACAGACAGGGAACACCGGGGAGCTGTTTTTT. This codes for CATRQTGNTGELFF.

Only one count was recorded for this clone. The chain combines TRBV19 with TRBJ1-1; the D is unclear. The V gene's germline CDR1 is LNHDA and CDR2 SQIVND (reference sequence). V lost 3 bases to trimming and J lost 7 bases, with 12 bases between them. CDR3 size: 13 residues. CDR3 sequence: CASSIGYGSEAFF. CDR3 bases: TGTGCCAGTAGTATTGGTTATGGTAGTGAAGCTTTCTTT.

This rearrangement joins TRBV19 to TRBJ1-1; D might be TRBD1 (6 bases). The CDR3 runs to 14 residues. V lost 9 bases and J 1 base, leaving 15 bases between the germline ends. Germline V gene lookup returns CDR1 LNHDA and CDR2 SQIVND (reference sequence). The CDR3 is CASRKQGTNTEAFF. The CDR3 nucleotides are TGTGCCAGCCGGAAACAGGGTACGAACACTGAAGCTTTCTTT.

The gene calls are TRBV25-1 and TRBJ2-1, with D possibly matching TRBD2 (6 bases). The CDR3 is 16 residues long. The germline V and J ends were trimmed by 3 bases and 3 bases, with 15 bases remaining between them. Germline V gene lookup returns CDR1 MGHDK and CDR2 SYGVNS. CDR3 protein: CASSDFSGGVYNEQFF. The CDR3 DNA is TGTGCCAGCAGTGATTTTTCCGGGGGTGTCTACAATGAGCAGTTCTTC.

The chain has TRBV5-1 and TRBJ1-2, with 8 bases that match TRBD1. J gave up 8 bases and V 4 bases, and 10 bases lay outside the gene matches. Germline V lookup: CDR1 SGHRS, CDR2 YFSETQ. CDR3 size: 14 residues. The CDR3 DNA is TGCGCCAGCAGCCAACAGGACAGGGCTGGCGGCTACACCTTC. It specifies CASSQQDRAGGYTF.

V usage is TRBV3-1 (or the pseudogene TRBV3-2) and J usage is TRBJ2-7; 7 positions agree with TRBD2. J was trimmed by 2 bases and V by 4 bases; bases with no gene match: 8. CDR1 is LGHDT, CDR2 YNNKEL, per germline (reference sequence). This CDR3 is 15 amino acids long. CDR3 DNA sequence: TGTGCCAGCAGCCCAAGCGGGGTCGGAACCTACGAGCAGTACTTC. This gives the protein CASSPSGVGTYEQYF.

The chain has TRBV6-4 and TRBJ2-3; D unclear. Germline V gives CDR1 MRHNA, CDR2 SNTAGT. The ends were cut back, 5 bases at V and 5 bases at J, with 5 bases in the middle. The CDR3 covers 11 residues. The CDR3 protein is CASSTGDTQYF. The DNA for the CDR3 is TGTGCCAGCAGTACTGGAGATACGCAGTATTTT.

This chain links TRBV7-9 with TRBJ2-5, with a weak D call TRBD2 (6 bases). The V and J ends lost 5 bases and 2 bases respectively, with 9 bases between them. CDR1 is SEHNR, CDR2 FQNEAQ, per germline (reference sequence). The CDR3 has 13 residues. The CDR3 loop is CASSPSVQETQYF. CDR3 nucleotides: TGTGCCAGCAGCCCTAGCGTACAAGAGACCCAGTACTTC.

With respect to this clone: This same CDR3 is encoded by further DNA sequences in the sample. V is TRBV30 and J is TRBJ1-1, with D perhaps TRBD1 (5 bases). Trimming shortened V by 0 bases and J by 3 bases, and 8 bases separated the two germline ends. The CDR3 totals 13 residues. From germline, CDR1 is GTSNPN and CDR2 SVGIG (reference sequence). The DNA of the CDR3 is TGTGCCTGGAGTGTTGACAGAGACACTGAAGCTTTCTTT. Its translation: CAWSVDRDTEAFF.

The rearrangement uses TRBV10-2 and TRBJ2-7, with D maybe TRBD1 (6 bases). Germline CDR1 is WSHSY and CDR2 is SAAADI. This CDR3 contains 11 residues. V was shortened by 8 bases and J by 4 bases, with 9 bases between the two germline ends. The CDR3 bases are TGCGCCAGCGCCCAGGGGTACGAGCAGTACTTC. Its protein is CASAQGYEQYF.

The V call is TRBV3-1 (or the pseudogene TRBV3-2), the J call TRBJ2-1; TRBD2 agrees at 9 bases. Looked up from germline, CDR1 is LGHDT and CDR2 is YNNKEL (reference sequence). The V and J ends lost 4 bases and 0 bases, in that order; junction bases with no gene match: 16. This CDR3 has 20 amino acids. The CDR3 spells CASSPINLAGLRSSYNEQFF. In nucleotides, the CDR3 is TGTGCCAGCAGCCCAATCAACCTAGCGGGATTGAGGAGCTCCTACAATGAGCAGTTCTTC.

CDR3 protein: CASSYSRSADTQYF. The CDR3 region has the DNA TGTGCCAGCAGTTACTCGCGGAGCGCAGATACGCAGTATTTT. The gene calls are TRBV6-5 and TRBJ2-3; D uncertain. V gave up 0 bases and J gave up 4 bases, with 8 bases separating them. The germline V gene has CDR1 MNHEY and CDR2 SVGAGI. This CDR3 has 14 amino acids.

This chain uses TRBV19 with TRBJ2-3; D is perhaps TRBD2 (6 bases). V was shortened by 5 bases and J by 2 bases, with 14 bases between the two germline ends. This CDR3 is 15 amino acids long. Germline V gene lookup returns CDR1 LNHDA and CDR2 SQIVND (reference sequence). CDR3 in DNA: TGTGCCAGTAGTTCGTCGGGACTCTCCACAGATACGCAGTATTTT. It translates to CASSSSGLSTDTQYF.

The chain couples TRBV24-1 to TRBJ2-5; D is perhaps TRBD2 (6 bases). The CDR3 runs 16 residues. CDR1 and CDR2 (germline): KGHDR, SFDVKD. Trimming removed 9 bases at V and 3 bases at J, with 22 bases between. In DNA form, the CDR3 reads TGTGCCACCTCCAGGGTGGTCGCGGGGCGGAAAGAGACCCAGTACTTC. Protein product: CATSRVVAGRKETQYF.

The chain couples TRBV6-5 to TRBJ1-2; TRBD1 agrees at 7 bases. The J segment lost 4 bases and the V segment lost 7 bases, leaving 9 bases of the junction unmatched. Germline V gives CDR1 MNHEY, CDR2 SVGAGI. This CDR3 region has 14 residues. Here the CDR3 reads CASTRDRASYGYTF. As DNA, the CDR3 is TGTGCCAGCACCAGAGACAGGGCCTCCTATGGCTACACCTTC.

The chain has TRBV7-2 and TRBJ2-5; tentative D call: TRBD1 (7 bases). Germline V gives CDR1 SGHTA, CDR2 FQGNSA. V lost 4 bases and J 5 bases, leaving 20 bases between the germline ends. The CDR3 sequence is 16 residues long. The CDR3: CASSSRQGGGSETQYF. CDR3 DNA: TGTGCCAGCAGCTCCAGACAGGGAGGTGGGTCGGAGACCCAGTACTTC.

This clone was recorded only once. This sequence joins TRBV24-1 and TRBJ1-2; D gene unclear. Germline CDR1 and CDR2: KGHDR and SFDVKD. The CDR3 is 12 residues long. V lost 4 bases to trimming and J lost 8 bases, with 10 bases between them. The CDR3 DNA sequence: TGTGCCACCAGTGAGGCAGGCTCCGGCTACACCTTC. Amino acids: CATSEAGSGYTF.

The gene calls are TRBV5-1 and TRBJ1-1; tentatively, D is TRBD1 (5 bases). Germline-derived CDR1 and CDR2 are SGHRS and YFSETQ. There are 13 residues in the CDR3. The V end lost 1 base, the J end lost 1 base, and 5 bases lay between the germline ends. CDR3 nucleotides: TGCGCCAGCAGCTTGCAGGGGAACACTGAAGCTTTCTTT. Its translation is CASSLQGNTEAFF.

The chain combines TRBV5-1 with TRBJ2-7; 9 nucleotides align to TRBD1. Losses at the gene ends were 0 bases for V and 6 bases for J; bases not matched to a gene: 10. CDR1 is SGHRS and CDR2 is YFSETQ in the germline V gene. This CDR3 contains 16 residues. The CDR3 loop is CASSLGGSGTGTEQYF. The CDR3 DNA follows: TGCGCCAGCAGCTTGGGAGGCTCGGGGACAGGGACCGAGCAGTACTTC.